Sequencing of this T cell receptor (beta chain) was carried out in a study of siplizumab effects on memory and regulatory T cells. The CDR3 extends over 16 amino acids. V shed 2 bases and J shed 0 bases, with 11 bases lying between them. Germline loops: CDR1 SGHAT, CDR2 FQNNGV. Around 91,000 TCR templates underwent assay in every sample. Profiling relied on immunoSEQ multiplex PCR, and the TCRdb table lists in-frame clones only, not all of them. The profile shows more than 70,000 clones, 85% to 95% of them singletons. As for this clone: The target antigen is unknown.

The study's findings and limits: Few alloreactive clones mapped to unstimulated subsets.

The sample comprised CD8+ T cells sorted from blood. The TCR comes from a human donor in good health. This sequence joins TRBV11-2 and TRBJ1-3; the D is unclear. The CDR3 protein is CASSLSHLVSGNTIYF. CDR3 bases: TGTGCCAGCAGCTTATCGCATCTAGTCTCTGGAAACACCATATATTTT.